Here is one TCR beta chain with its context. TCRdb re-called the 5' RACE reads; every CDR3 protein appears as one record, without DNA. This table lists 300,000 to 500,000 distinct CDR3 sequences. The CDR3 is 14 amino acids. This record comes from a study of T cells expressing NK-cell markers. Input material: blood T cells: a sorted CD56 or NKG2C T cell subset, CD4+ or CD8+ T cells, or bulk PBMC T cells (not recorded which). This TCR came from a woman aged 50 to 60 in good health. The rearrangement links TRBV21-1 to TRBJ2-5; the TCRdb call, TRBD1, lacks DNA for checking. TRBV21-1 is listed as a pseudogene. Here the CDR3 reads CASRGQKDQETQYF.